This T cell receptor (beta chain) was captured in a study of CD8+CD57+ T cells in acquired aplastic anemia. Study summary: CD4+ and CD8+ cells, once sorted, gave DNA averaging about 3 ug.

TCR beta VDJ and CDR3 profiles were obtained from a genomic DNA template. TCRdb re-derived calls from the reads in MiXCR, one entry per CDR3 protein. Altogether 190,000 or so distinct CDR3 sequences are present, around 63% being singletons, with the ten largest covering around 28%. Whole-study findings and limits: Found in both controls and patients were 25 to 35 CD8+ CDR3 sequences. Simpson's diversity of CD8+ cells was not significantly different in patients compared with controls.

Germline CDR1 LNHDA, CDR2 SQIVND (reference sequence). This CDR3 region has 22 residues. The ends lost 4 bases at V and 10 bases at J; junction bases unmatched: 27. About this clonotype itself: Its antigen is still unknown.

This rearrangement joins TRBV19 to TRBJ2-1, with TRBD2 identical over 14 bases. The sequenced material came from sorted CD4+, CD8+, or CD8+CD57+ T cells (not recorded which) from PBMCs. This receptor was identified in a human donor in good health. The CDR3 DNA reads TGTGCCAGTAGTACCCACTCCCTAACAGGGGGCACGACTAGCGGGGGGGCAGGGGAGCAGTTCTTC. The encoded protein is CASSTHSLTGGTTSGGAGEQFF. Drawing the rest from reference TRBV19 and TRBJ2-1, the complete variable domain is DGGITQSPKYLFRKEGQNVTLSCEQNLNHDAMYWYRQDPGQGLRLIYYSQIVNDFQKGDIAEGYSVSREKKESFPLTVTSAQKNPTAFYLCASSTHSLTGGTTSGGAGEQFFGPGTRLTVL.